The rows below give T cell receptor beta chains drawn from one sample of a study of molecular identifiers for immune sequencing clone quantification. TCRdb re-derived calls from the PCR reads in MiXCR, one entry per CDR3 protein. Of some 100,000 distinct CDR3 sequences in the sample, about 20% are singletons; the top ten hold roughly 0.89%. Sequenced input: naive CD8+ T cells from blood, with Jurkat cell RNA spiked in. Every receptor here comes from a human donor in good health. Some libraries in this study had Jurkat cell RNA spiked in. The conserved cysteine and the conserved F or W are not part of the CDR3 here. The order of the fields is J gene, V gene, CDR3 protein.

>TRBJ2-7|TRBV27
ASSYETGDHEQY
>TRBJ2-2|TRBV9
ASSSGTGSTGELF
>TRBJ2-7|TRBV4-1
ASSHGQQLSYGQC
>TRBJ1-5|TRBV6-2/TRBV6-3
ASSPGTGVQPQH
>TRBJ2-3|TRBV2
ASSEALDRPNTDTQY
>TRBJ2-7|TRBV7-6
ASSLVRGPGSEKSLY
>TRBJ2-3|TRBV19
ASSAYSGTTDTQY
>TRBJ1-1|TRBV27
ASSQQVHTEAF
>TRBJ2-3|TRBV24-1
ATSDMEQATDTQY
>TRBJ2-7|TRBV14
ASSQDEVWGPGTDEQY
>TRBJ1-1|TRBV20-1
SAREQGINTEAF
>TRBJ1-6|TRBV7-9
ASSPTGGNSPLH
>TRBJ2-5|TRBV7-9
ASSARQAQETQY
>TRBJ2-5|TRBV27
ASSLRGTPGGTQY
>TRBJ2-3|TRBV28
ASSPRLAETDTQY
>TRBJ2-3|TRBV9
ASSVGGGISTDTQY
>TRBJ2-7|TRBV4-1
ASSQAEGGGGVYEQY
>TRBJ2-1|TRBV7-2
ASSLQLAGGPYNEQF
>TRBJ2-3|TRBV6-1
ASSVERSSTDTQY
>TRBJ2-7|TRBV6-2/TRBV6-3
AGGQSWWEQY
>TRBJ1-1|TRBV7-2
ASSLVGTGVPEAF
>TRBJ1-5|TRBV2
ASSEWNSARNQPQH
>TRBJ2-5|TRBV7-2
ASSTRTGDLGGETQY
>TRBJ1-5|TRBV30
ASQDSSNSNQPQH
>TRBJ1-2|TRBV7-9
ASNNVRQGIFDYT
>TRBJ1-5|TRBV5-6
ASSLGQGPYGNQPQH
>TRBJ1-1|TRBV28
ASTTVDDMNTEAF
>TRBJ2-7|TRBV5-5
ASSQTGGTLNYEQY
>TRBJ2-5|TRBV7-9
ASSVGAGGPKETQY
>TRBJ1-1|TRBV5-6
ASSLVGMNTEAF
>TRBJ2-7|TRBV4-3
ASSQDRPYEQY
>TRBJ2-2|TRBV19
ASSAHSRGTGELF
>TRBJ1-1|TRBV2
ASTPDRNTEAF
>TRBJ2-3|TRBV27
ASSVLTSGLADTQY
>TRBJ1-1|TRBV20-1
SAREGQMNTEAF
>TRBJ2-2|TRBV12-3/TRBV12-4
ASSLLAGGAGELF
>TRBJ1-6|TRBV7-9
ASSLRQGGGSPLH
>TRBJ2-7|TRBV19
ASSTGTGKIYEQY
>TRBJ2-1|TRBV2
ASSERAGVVEGEQF
>TRBJ2-3|TRBV19
ASSTWGLSSTDTQY
>TRBJ1-1|TRBV19
ASSRDRGPDEAF
>TRBJ2-1|TRBV7-6
ASSLAPGQINYNEQF
>TRBJ2-4|TRBV21-1
ASSTISGGAYKAKNIQY
>TRBJ2-7|TRBV7-9
ASSHSRDGYEQY
>TRBJ2-2|TRBV9
AGSPRTENTGELF
>TRBJ2-4|TRBV20-1
SAREMGDIQY
>TRBJ2-1|TRBV19
ASSIGTRGPNEQF
>TRBJ2-1|TRBV6-2/TRBV6-3
ASSYSLTSGTEQF
>TRBJ2-5|TRBV5-6
ASSDSVGETQY
>TRBJ2-1|TRBV30
AWGAGGSNEQF
>TRBJ1-1|TRBV19
ASRDRGTEAF
>TRBJ2-2|TRBV10-3
AISESGAGELF
>TRBJ1-2|TRBV20-1
SARDLSPYLNMGYT
>TRBJ2-3|TRBV24-1
ATSDAAGADTQY
>TRBJ2-5|TRBV7-9
ASSFRDETQY
>TRBJ1-1|TRBV10-3
AIRQDTLNTEAF
>TRBJ2-3|TRBV20-1
SASTERTDTQY